The 17 T cell receptor beta chains presented below share a single source sample, sequenced in a study of low-dose radiotherapy and immunotherapy resistance in tumors. TRAV and TRBV primers primed cDNA for both TCRalpha and TCRbeta. A roughly 20-cycle PCR with a constant-region primer and V-primer adapter amplified TCRs. TCRdb reprocessed the reads via MiXCR and lists one record per CDR3 protein. This sample yields some 6,000 distinct CDR3 sequences, of which approximately 78% are seen a single time; around 5.7% belongs to the top ten. These TCRs come from a human donor with advanced metastatic prostate, ovarian, gallbladder or colorectal cancer (not recorded which). This table probably holds off-target reads from a library built for another chain.

J is TRBJ1-1 and V is TRBV12-3 or TRBV12-4; unclear D gene. V lost 3 bases, J lost 4 bases, and 6 bases lay in between. This CDR3 has 12 residues. CDR3 nucleotide sequence: TGTGCCAGCAGTTTCAGCGGCACTGAAGCTTTCTTT. It codes for CASSFSGTEAFF.

The genes are TRBV3-1 and TRBJ2-7, with D hard to call. CDR1 and CDR2 from the germline V gene are LGHDT and YNNKEL (reference sequence). V dropped 4 bases and J dropped 5 bases, with 12 bases sitting between them. This CDR3 has 13 amino acids. The CDR3 nucleotides are TGTGCCAGCAGCCCCGACTTGGAACACGAGCAGTACTTC. Its protein product is CASSPDLEHEQYF.

V usage is TRBV11-2 and J usage is TRBJ2-6; perhaps TRBD2 as D (5 bases). CDR3 length: 14 residues. Germline V lookup: CDR1 SGHAT, CDR2 FQNNGV. Trimming removed 4 bases from V and 8 bases from J, with 12 bases in between. CDR3 in amino acids: CASSSAGVTNVLTF. The CDR3 DNA sequence: TGTGCCAGCAGCTCTGCCGGGGTTACCAACGTCCTGACTTTC.

The V call is TRBV29-1, the J call TRBJ1-1; D not resolved. Deletions cut 1 base from V and 7 bases from J, with 7 bases between. The length of the CDR3 is 11 residues. Germline values: CDR1 SQVTM, CDR2 ANQGSEA. The CDR3, as DNA: TGCAGCGTTGAAGTACAGATTGAAGCTTTCTTT. Its protein is CSVEVQIEAFF.

In DNA form, the CDR3 reads TGTGCCAGCAGTTTAGCGCAGGGGATCTACGAGCAGTACTTC. Translation: CASSLAQGIYEQYF. The chain joins TRBV12-3 or TRBV12-4 to TRBJ2-7, with TRBD1 as a possible D gene (6 bases). V dropped 0 bases and J dropped 3 bases, with 9 bases sitting between them. The length of the CDR3 is 14 residues.

V and J are TRBV2 and TRBJ2-7, with D maybe TRBD2 (7 bases). The V end lost 6 bases, the J end lost 6 bases, and 15 bases lay between the germline ends. The CDR3 sequence is 13 residues long. The germline gives CDR1 SNHLY, CDR2 FYNNEI. CDR3 protein: CASRSSGEGEQYF. The CDR3 region has the DNA TGTGCCAGCAGATCTTCAGGGGAGGGCGAGCAGTACTTC.

The J gene is TRBJ2-1, the V gene TRBV5-1; TRBD2 matches at 9 bases. V shed 5 bases and J 7 bases; nucleotides not matched to a gene: 7. The CDR3 runs 14 residues. Looked up from germline, CDR1 is SGHRS and CDR2 is YFSETQ. The CDR3 nucleotides read TGCGCCAGCAGTCCGGCTAGCGGGACAAATGAGCAGTTCTTC. Its protein is CASSPASGTNEQFF.

On this clonotype: Germline and junction disagree at one end, which may indicate a read error. DNA of the CDR3: TGTGCCAGCAGCCAAGCCGTTGGGGTCAACGAGCAGTACTTC. This gives the protein CASSQAVGVNEQYF. The chain uses TRBV4-1 and TRBJ2-7; D remains unclear. CDR3 size: 14 residues. Germline values: CDR1 MGHRA, CDR2 YSYEKL.

This chain joins TRBV28 and TRBJ2-1; TRBD2 matches at 7 bases. The CDR3 sequence is 16 residues long. Germline CDR1 reads MDHEN; CDR2 reads SYDVKM. The V and J ends lost 6 bases and 4 bases, in that order; junction bases with no gene match: 12. The CDR3 nucleotides read TGTGCCAGCAGCTCTTTTTCGGGAGGAGGTTACAATGAGCAGTTCTTC. Translation: CASSSFSGGGYNEQFF.

The V and J genes are TRBV5-4 and TRBJ1-1; D possibly corresponds to TRBD1 (5 bases). CDR1 is SGHNT, CDR2 YYREEE, per germline (reference sequence). The ends were cut back, 3 bases at V and 10 bases at J, with 16 bases in the middle. CDR3 size: 13 residues. The CDR3 loop reads CASSWGEGDRAFF. The CDR3 nucleotides are TGTGCCAGCAGCTGGGGGGAGGGCGATCGAGCTTTCTTT.

A single count supports this clonotype. The genes are TRBV18 and TRBJ2-5; 7 bases are shared with TRBD2. V gave up 3 bases and J gave up 1 base; unmatched junction bases: 8. Germline V gene data show CDR1 as KGHSH and CDR2 as LQKENI. The CDR3 extends over 16 amino acids. CDR3 sequence: CASSPSYGGVQETQYF. In nucleotides, the CDR3 is TGTGCCAGCTCACCCTCCTATGGGGGGGTCCAAGAGACCCAGTACTTC.

The DNA of the CDR3 is TGCAGTGCTAGTGCCGAGAACGACTCGGACAATGAGCAGTTCTTC. The encoded protein is CSASAENDSDNEQFF. This chain uses TRBV20-1 with TRBJ2-1; D unclear. The V gene lost 3 bases and the J gene lost 5 bases, with 17 bases spanning the gap. This CDR3 has 15 amino acids. The germline V gene has CDR1 DFQATT and CDR2 SNEGSKA (reference sequence).

V usage is TRBV5-4 and J usage is TRBJ2-2, with 10 nucleotides matching TRBD2. Germline CDR1 reads SGHNT; CDR2 reads YYREEE (reference sequence). The CDR3 is made up of 18 amino acids. V lost 4 bases, J lost 2 bases, and 11 bases stayed unmatched. The CDR3 sequence is CASSRGGLAGVNTGELFF. The CDR3 DNA reads TGTGCCAGCAGCCGGGGGGGGCTAGCGGGAGTAAACACCGGGGAGCTGTTTTTT.

This chain uses TRBV7-9 with TRBJ1-2; TRBD1 is a possible D gene (5 bases). V lost 2 bases to trimming and J lost 6 bases, with 13 bases between them. The CDR3 runs 14 residues. Germline V gives CDR1 SEHNR, CDR2 FQNEAQ (reference sequence). The CDR3 loop is CASSLMGQGHGYTF. The CDR3 DNA sequence: TGTGCCAGCAGCTTAATGGGGCAAGGGCATGGCTACACCTTC.

The chain uses TRBV27 and TRBJ1-2, with a tentative D call TRBD1 (6 bases). This CDR3 contains 14 residues. Trimming took 3 bases from V and 8 from J, leaving 16 bases between them. Germline CDR1 reads MNHEY; CDR2 reads SMNVEV (reference sequence). The CDR3 reads CASSFSGARHGYTF. The CDR3 DNA follows: TGTGCCAGCAGTTTTTCAGGGGCGCGTCACGGCTACACCTTC.

There are a few counts of this clonotype. The rearrangement joins TRBV6-2 or TRBV6-3 to TRBJ2-3; 7 positions match TRBD2. J lost 4 bases, V lost 5 bases, and 9 bases had no gene match. CDR3 length equals 15 residues. CDR1 and CDR2 (germline): MNHEY, SVGEGT. The DNA for the CDR3 is TGTGCCAGCAGTGGTAAAGCGGGACGGTCAGATACGCAGTATTTT. Translating it yields CASSGKAGRSDTQYF.

This clonotype was seen only a few times. V is TRBV6-1 and J is TRBJ1-5, with 8 bases matching TRBD1. Trimming cost V 1 base and J 4 bases; bases outside gene matches: 3. There are 15 residues in the CDR3. In germline, CDR1 is MNHNS, CDR2 SASEGT. CDR3 sequence: CASSEGQGLNQPQHF. The CDR3 region has the DNA TGTGCCAGCAGTGAAGGACAGGGGCTGAATCAGCCCCAGCATTTT.